Below are 4 T cell receptor beta chains sequenced from a single sample in a study of cytomegalovirus exposure and HLA in healthy donors. TCRdb keeps only in-frame clones here, not all; method: immunoSEQ multiplex PCR. The table shows about 130,000 clones, with nearly 90% occurring only once. Source material: PBMCs. These receptors came from a woman between 18 and 29 years old in good health and CMV-seronegative.

V and J are TRBV7-9 and TRBJ2-1; 7 nucleotides agree with TRBD2. Losses at the gene ends were 2 bases for V and 8 bases for J; bases not matched to a gene: 6. The CDR3 consists of 14 residues. Germline assignment: CDR1 SEHNR and CDR2 FQNEAQ (reference sequence). The CDR3 is CASSLPGGWDEQFF. The CDR3 DNA follows: TGTGCCAGCAGCTTACCGGGGGGTTGGGATGAGCAGTTCTTC.

The rearrangement links TRBV6-5 to TRBJ1-1; 9 bases are a match to TRBD1. The CDR3 contains 14 residues. The trim removed 5 bases at V and 8 bases at J, leaving 9 bases unmatched. The germline CDR1 and CDR2 sequences are MNHEY and SVGAGI. CDR3 protein: CASSGATGGWEAFF. In DNA, the CDR3 is TGTGCCAGCAGTGGGGCTACAGGGGGCTGGGAAGCTTTCTTT.

The J gene is TRBJ1-2, the V gene TRBV7-9, with 8 bases identical to TRBD1. The CDR3 spans 17 residues. Trimming cost V 8 bases and J 4 bases; bases outside gene matches: 18. Germline CDR1 SEHNR, CDR2 FQNEAQ (reference sequence). CDR3 residues: CASERGQGFNIGYGYTF. In nucleotides, the CDR3 is TGTGCCAGCGAGAGAGGACAGGGCTTTAATATCGGCTATGGCTACACCTTC.

The V gene is TRBV18, the J gene TRBJ2-7; perhaps TRBD2 as D (7 bases). The CDR3 runs 14 residues. V was trimmed by 10 bases and J by 2 bases, leaving 18 bases between them. Germline V CDR1 and CDR2: KGHSH, LQKENI. The DNA for the CDR3 is TGTGCCACTGGGCCTCGGGGGGACACCTACGAGCAGTACTTC. Translation gives CATGPRGDTYEQYF. The full variable domain, rest sourced from reference TRBV18 and TRBJ2-7, is NAGVMQNPRHLVRRRGQEARLRCSPMKGHSHVYWYRQLPEEGLKFMVYLQKENIIDESGMPKERFSAEFPKEGPSILRIQQVVRGDSAAYFCATGPRGDTYEQYFGPGTRLTVT.